The clone carrying this T cell receptor beta chain was counted ten times or more. This record belongs to a study of neurological immune-mediated disorders. It was blood bank volunteers in Maryland, USA who made up the healthy controls. The sorted libraries involved the use of under 1.2 million CD4+ or CD8+ T cells. The CDR3 runs 14 residues. CDR1 WSHSY and CDR2 SAAADI come from the germline V gene. V lost 7 bases, J lost 0 bases, and 3 bases stayed unmatched. 5'RACE employing 10-nucleotide random UMIs yielded the cDNA. MiXCR, applied by TCRdb to the 5' RACE reads, yields one record per CDR3 protein. The sample has 40,000 to 45,000 distinct CDR3 sequences, just under 6.5% seen once.

Material: CD4+ T cells from blood. The rearrangement links TRBV10-2 to TRBJ1-5; 7 nucleotides line up with TRBD1. This TCR derives from a woman aged 35 to 49 in good health. The CDR3 sequence: CASKRTGSNQPQHF. The CDR3 DNA follows: TGCGCCAGCAAACGGACAGGTAGCAATCAGCCCCAGCATTTT.